This T cell receptor (beta chain) stems from a study of cytomegalovirus exposure and HLA in healthy donors. About the study: Early released data had around 89 million unique TCRs, all coming from HLA-typed donors.

PCR amplification relied on 60 Vbeta primers (plus 13 Jbeta primers). Generated by immunoSEQ multiplex PCR, the TCRdb table keeps only in-frame clones and is missing some. This repertoire shows under 200,000 clones, about 72% found once; its top ten account for 1.5%. Points from the study as a whole: Cytomegalovirus status was reportedly diagnosed by the classifier with high specificity and sensitivity.

Regarding this clone: Its cognate antigen is unknown.

Germline V CDR1 and CDR2: MNHEY, SVGAGI. The CDR3 covers 13 residues. The V gene lost 2 bases and the J gene lost 8 bases, with 10 bases spanning the gap. The chain recombines TRBV6-5 with TRBJ2-1, with a possible D match to TRBD2 (6 bases). This TCR came from a girl aged 5 to 17 in good health and CMV-seronegative. The sequencing sample was made of PBMCs. DNA of the CDR3: TGTGCCAGCAGTTACGAGGGACTCGATGAGCAGTTCTTC. As protein: CASSYEGLDEQFF.